The clone carrying this T cell receptor (beta chain) was seen only a few times. Its specificity is not known. About 10 milliliters of peripheral blood were drawn from each donor into EDTA-treated tubes. This sample was taken from a study of blood T cells in healthy people across ages. Study-level findings and limits: Roughly linearly, TCR beta diversity per million T cells fell as age increased.

A sample-barcoded 5' primer and a J-beta primer mix were used in a second PCR of about 6 to 11 cycles. Using its own MiXCR run on the 5' RACE reads, TCRdb lists one record per CDR3 protein. Here the sample spans about 620,000 distinct CDR3 sequences, under 25% being singletons. Germline trimming cut 4 bases from V and 0 bases from J; bases unmatched to any gene: 1. The CDR3 totals 14 residues. Germline V lookup: CDR1 SNHLY, CDR2 FYNNEI. This chain uses TRBV2 with TRBJ2-7; 9 nucleotides line up with TRBD2. The specimen was blood. The clonotype originates from a man in his 70s in good health. The CDR3: CASSGSGGSYEQYF. The CDR3 DNA is TGTGCCAGCAGTGGTAGCGGGGGCTCCTACGAGCAGTACTTC. The variable domain in full, with the rest retrieved from reference TRBV2 and TRBJ2-7, is EPEVTQTPSHQVTQMGQEVILRCVPISNHLYFYWYRQILGQKVEFLVSFYNNEISEKSEIFDDQFSVERPDGSNFTLKIRSTKLEDSAMYFCASSGSGGSYEQYFGPGTRLTVT.